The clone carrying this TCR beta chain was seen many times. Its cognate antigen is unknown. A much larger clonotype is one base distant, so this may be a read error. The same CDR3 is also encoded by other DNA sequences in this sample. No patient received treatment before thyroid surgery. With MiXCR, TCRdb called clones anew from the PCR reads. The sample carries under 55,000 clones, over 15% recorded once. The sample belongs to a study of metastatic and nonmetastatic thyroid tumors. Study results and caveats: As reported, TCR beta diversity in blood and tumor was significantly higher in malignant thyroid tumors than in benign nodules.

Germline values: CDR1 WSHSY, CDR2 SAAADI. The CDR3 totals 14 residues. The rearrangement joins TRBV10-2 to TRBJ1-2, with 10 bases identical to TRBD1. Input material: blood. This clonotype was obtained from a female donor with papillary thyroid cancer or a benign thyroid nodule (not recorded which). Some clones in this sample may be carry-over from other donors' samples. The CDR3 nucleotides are TGCGCCAGCAGTCCCGGGACAGGGGTTGGTGGCCACACCTTC. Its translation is CASSPGTGVGGHTF.